This section outlines one T cell receptor (beta chain) sequence together with its context. What it binds is not known. Fresh peripheral blood, 7.5 to 10 ml of it, supplied the PBMCs. This specimen comes from a study of T cells in Graves' hyperthyroidism and ophthalmopathy. Overall study context: Blood from the periphery was taken at initial diagnosis, before any treatment. Study observations and caveats: Before onset, by a median of 6.5 months, the model predicted ophthalmopathy. Among clonotypes expanded in thyroid above 0.001, most were also found in blood.

RNA transcripts served as the template for amplifying TCR beta CDR3 regions. First-round RT-PCR of the TCR CDR3 relied on the HTBI primer set. MiXCR was run by TCRdb on the multiplex PCR reads, yielding one entry per CDR3 protein. The sample carries a few hundred thousand distinct CDR3 sequences, roughly 15% recorded once. Sequenced: blood. The source is a woman under 40 with Graves' ophthalmopathy.

The CDR3 here is CASSRDYSGSEAFF. CDR3 sequence (DNA): TGTGCCAGCAGCCGGGACTACTCAGGGTCTGAAGCTTTCTTT. V gene TRBV5-6 combines with J gene TRBJ1-1, with D possibly being TRBD1 (5 bases). Germline values: CDR1 SGHDT, CDR2 YYEEEE. The CDR3 extends over 14 amino acids. The ends were cut back, 4 bases at V and 6 bases at J, with 16 bases in the middle.